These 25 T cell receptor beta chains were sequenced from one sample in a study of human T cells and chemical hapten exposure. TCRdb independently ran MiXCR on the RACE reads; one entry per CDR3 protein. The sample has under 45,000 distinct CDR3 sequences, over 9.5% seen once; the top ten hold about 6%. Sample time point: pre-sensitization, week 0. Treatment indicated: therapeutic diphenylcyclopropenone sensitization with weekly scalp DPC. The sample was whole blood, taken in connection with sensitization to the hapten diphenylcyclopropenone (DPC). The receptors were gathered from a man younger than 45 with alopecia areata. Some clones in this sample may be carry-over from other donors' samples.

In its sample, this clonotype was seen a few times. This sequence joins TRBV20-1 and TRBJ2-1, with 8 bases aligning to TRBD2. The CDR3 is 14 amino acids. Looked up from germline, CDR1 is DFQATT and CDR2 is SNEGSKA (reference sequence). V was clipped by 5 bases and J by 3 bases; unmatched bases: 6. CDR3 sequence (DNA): TGCAGTGCTGATAGCGGGATCTTCTACAATGAGCAGTTCTTC. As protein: CSADSGIFYNEQFF.

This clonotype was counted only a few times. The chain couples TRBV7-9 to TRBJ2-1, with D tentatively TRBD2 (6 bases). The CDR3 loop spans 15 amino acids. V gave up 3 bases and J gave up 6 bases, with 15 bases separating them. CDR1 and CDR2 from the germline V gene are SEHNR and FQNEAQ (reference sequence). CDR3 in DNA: TGTGCCAGCAGCTTTGAGGTATTGCGGGGCAATGAGCAGTTCTTC. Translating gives CASSFEVLRGNEQFF.

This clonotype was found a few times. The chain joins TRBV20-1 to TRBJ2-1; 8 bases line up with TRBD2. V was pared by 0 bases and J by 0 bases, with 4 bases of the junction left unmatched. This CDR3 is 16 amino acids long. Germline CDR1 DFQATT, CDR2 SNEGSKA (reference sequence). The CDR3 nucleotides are TGCAGTGCTAGAGACCTAGCGGGCAGCTCCTACAATGAGCAGTTCTTC. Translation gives CSARDLAGSSYNEQFF.

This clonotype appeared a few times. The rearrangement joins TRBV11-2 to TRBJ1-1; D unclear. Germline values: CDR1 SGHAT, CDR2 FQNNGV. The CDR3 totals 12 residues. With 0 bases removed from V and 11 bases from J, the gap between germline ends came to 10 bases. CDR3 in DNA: TGTGCCAGCAGCTTAGATCCTCTTCGTGCTTTCTTT. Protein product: CASSLDPLRAFF.

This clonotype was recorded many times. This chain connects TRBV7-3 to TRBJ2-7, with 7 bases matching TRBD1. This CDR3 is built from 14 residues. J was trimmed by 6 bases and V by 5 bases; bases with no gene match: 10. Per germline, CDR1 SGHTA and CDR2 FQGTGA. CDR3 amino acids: CASSAGTASAEQYF. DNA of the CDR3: TGTGCCAGCAGCGCCGGGACAGCGTCGGCCGAGCAGTACTTC.

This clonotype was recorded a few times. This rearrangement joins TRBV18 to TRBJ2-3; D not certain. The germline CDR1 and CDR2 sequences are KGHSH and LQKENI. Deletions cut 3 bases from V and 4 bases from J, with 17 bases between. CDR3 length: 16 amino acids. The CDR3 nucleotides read TGTGCCAGCTCACCTCAGGCGCTTGCTCTGGCAGATACGCAGTATTTT. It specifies CASSPQALALADTQYF.

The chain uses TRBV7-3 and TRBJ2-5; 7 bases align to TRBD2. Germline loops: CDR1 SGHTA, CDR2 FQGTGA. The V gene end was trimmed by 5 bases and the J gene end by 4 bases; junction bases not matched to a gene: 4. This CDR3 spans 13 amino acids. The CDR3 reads CASSPTSAETQYF. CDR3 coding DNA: TGTGCCAGCAGCCCTACTAGCGCAGAGACCCAGTACTTC.

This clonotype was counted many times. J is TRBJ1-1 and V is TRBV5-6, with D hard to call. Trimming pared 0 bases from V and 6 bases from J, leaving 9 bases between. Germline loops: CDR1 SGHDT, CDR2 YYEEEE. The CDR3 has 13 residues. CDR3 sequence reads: CASSLAGRSEAFF. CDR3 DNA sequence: TGTGCCAGCAGCTTGGCTGGGAGGTCTGAAGCTTTCTTT.

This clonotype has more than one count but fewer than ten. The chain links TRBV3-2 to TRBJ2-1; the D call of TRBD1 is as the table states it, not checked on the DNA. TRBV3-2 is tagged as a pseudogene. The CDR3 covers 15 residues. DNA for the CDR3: TGTGCCAGCAGCCAAGATCTCGGGGCGGGTAGCCCTCTGTTCTTC. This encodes CASSQDLGAGSPLFF.

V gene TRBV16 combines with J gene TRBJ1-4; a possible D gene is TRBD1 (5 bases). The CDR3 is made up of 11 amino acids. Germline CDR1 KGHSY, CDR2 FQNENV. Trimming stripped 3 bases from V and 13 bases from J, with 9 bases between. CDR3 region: CASSQGPLLFF. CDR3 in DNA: TGTGCCAGCAGCCAGGGGCCTCTACTGTTTTTT.

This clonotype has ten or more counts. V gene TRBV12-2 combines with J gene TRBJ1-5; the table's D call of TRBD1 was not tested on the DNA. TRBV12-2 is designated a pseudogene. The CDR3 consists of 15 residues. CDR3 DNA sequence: TGTGCAAGTCGCTTAGGGGACGGCAAGAATCAGCCCCAGCATTTT. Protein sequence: CASRLGDGKNQPQHF.

In DNA, the CDR3 is TGTGCCAGCCGGTCCGAGGGAGTTGCCGGGGAGCTGTTTTTT. Translation gives CASRSEGVAGELFF. This rearrangement joins TRBV18 to TRBJ2-2; maybe TRBD2 (5 bases). Germline lookup yields CDR1 KGHSH and CDR2 LQKENI. The CDR3 runs to 14 residues. Trimming removed 8 bases at V and 6 bases at J, with 16 bases between. The full variable domain, with the rest looked up from reference TRBV18 and TRBJ2-2, is NAGVMQNPRHLVRRRGQEARLRCSPMKGHSHVYWYRQLPEEGLKFMVYLQKENIIDESGMPKERFSAEFPKEGPSILRIQQVVRGDSAAYFCASRSEGVAGELFFGEGSRLTVL.

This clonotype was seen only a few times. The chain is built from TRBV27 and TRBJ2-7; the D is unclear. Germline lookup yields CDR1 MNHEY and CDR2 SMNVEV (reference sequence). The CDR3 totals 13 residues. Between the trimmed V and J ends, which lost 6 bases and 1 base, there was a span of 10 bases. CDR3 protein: CASSPFGSYEQYF. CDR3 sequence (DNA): TGTGCCAGCAGCCCGTTTGGGTCCTACGAGCAGTACTTC.

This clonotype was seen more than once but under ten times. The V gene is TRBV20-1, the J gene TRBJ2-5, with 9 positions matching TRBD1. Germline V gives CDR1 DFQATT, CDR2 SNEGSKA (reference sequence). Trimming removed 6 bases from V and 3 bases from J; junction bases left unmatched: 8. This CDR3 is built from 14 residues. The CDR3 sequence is CSAGPGQGKETQYF. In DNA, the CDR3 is TGCAGTGCCGGACCGGGACAGGGAAAAGAGACCCAGTACTTC.

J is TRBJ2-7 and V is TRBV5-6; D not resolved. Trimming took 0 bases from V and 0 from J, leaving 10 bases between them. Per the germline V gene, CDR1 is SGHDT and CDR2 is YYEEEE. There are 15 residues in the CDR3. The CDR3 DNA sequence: TGTGCCAGCAGCTTGGCAGGTAAAGCCTCCTACGAGCAGTACTTC. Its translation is CASSLAGKASYEQYF.

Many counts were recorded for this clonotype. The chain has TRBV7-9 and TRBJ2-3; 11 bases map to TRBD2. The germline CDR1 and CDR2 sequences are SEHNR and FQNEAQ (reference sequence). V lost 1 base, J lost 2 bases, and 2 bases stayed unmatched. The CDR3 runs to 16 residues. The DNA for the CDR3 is TGTGCCAGCAGCTTAGGACTAGCGGGGCCCACAGATACGCAGTATTTT. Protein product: CASSLGLAGPTDTQYF.

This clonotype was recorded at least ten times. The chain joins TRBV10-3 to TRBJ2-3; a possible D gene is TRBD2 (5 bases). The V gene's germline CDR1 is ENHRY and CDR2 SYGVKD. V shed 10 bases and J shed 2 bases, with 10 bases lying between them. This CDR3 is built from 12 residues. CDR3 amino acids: CATGSYTDTQYF. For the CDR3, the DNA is TGTGCCACGGGATCCTACACAGATACGCAGTATTTT.

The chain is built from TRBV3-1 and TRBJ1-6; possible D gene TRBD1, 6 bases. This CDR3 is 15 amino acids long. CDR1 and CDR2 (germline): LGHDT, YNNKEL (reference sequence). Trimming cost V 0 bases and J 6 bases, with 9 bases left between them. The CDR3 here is CASSQDGGRNSPLHF. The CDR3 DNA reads TGTGCCAGCAGCCAAGATGGGGGGCGTAATTCACCCCTCCACTTT.

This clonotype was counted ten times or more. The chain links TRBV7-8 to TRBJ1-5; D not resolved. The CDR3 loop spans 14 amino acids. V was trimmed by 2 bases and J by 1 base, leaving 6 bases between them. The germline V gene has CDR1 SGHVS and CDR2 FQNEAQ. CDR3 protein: CASSLLPSNQPQHF. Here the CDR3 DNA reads TGTGCCAGCAGCTTACTTCCCAGCAATCAGCCCCAGCATTTT.

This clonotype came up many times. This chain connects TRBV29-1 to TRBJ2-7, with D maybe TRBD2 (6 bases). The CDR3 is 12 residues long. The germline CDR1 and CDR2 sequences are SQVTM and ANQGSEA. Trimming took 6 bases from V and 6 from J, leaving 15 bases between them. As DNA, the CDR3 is TGCAGCGTCGGGGGTGGGTTTGTCGAGCAGTACTTC. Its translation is CSVGGGFVEQYF.

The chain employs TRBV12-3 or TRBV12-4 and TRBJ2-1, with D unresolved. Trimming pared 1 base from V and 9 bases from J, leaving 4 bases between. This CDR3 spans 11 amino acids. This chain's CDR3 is CASSLGTEQFF. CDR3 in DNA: TGTGCCAGCAGTTTAGGTACTGAGCAGTTCTTC.

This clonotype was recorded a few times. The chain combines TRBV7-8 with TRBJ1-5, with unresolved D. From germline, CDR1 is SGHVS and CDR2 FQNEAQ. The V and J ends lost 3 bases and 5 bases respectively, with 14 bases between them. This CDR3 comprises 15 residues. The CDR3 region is CASSFSLGRDQPQHF. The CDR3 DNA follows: TGTGCCAGCAGCTTTTCTCTTGGGAGGGATCAGCCCCAGCATTTT.

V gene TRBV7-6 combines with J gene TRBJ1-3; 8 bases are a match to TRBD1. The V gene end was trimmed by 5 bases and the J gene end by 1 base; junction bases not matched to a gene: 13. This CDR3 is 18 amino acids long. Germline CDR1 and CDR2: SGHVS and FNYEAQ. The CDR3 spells CASSRIQQGVNSGNTIYF. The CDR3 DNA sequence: TGTGCCAGCAGCCGGATACAACAGGGGGTAAATTCTGGAAACACCATATATTTT.

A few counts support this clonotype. DNA of the CDR3: TGTGCCAGAGGGCGGGGACAGCCTAGCACAGATACGCAGTATTTT. Residues: CARGRGQPSTDTQYF. The genes are TRBV7-8 and TRBJ2-3, with D tentatively TRBD1 (7 bases). The V and J ends lost 9 bases and 0 bases respectively, with 16 bases between them. Germline CDR1 is SGHVS and CDR2 is FQNEAQ. This CDR3 comprises 15 residues.

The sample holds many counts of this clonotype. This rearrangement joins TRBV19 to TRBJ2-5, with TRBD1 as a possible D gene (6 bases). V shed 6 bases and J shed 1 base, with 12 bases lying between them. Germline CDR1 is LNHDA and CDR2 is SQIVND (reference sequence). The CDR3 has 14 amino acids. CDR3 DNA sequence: TGTGCCAGTAGCCTAACAGGGTTCCAAGAGACCCAGTACTTC. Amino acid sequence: CASSLTGFQETQYF.